This note documents a single T cell receptor (beta chain) sequence. Its antigen is unidentified. The data were produced by immunoSEQ multiplex PCR, yet TCRdb's version contains in-frame clones alone and is incomplete. The profile covers more than 45,000 clones, with roughly four fifths appearing a single time and 0.7% to 0.8% taken by the ten largest. Excluded were patients having autoimmune disease history or systemic immunosuppression. The record originates from a study of OX40 agonist ivuxolimab in advanced cancers. Whole-study context: One hepatocellular carcinoma and two cutaneous melanoma patients partially responded. Study-level results: At 0.1 to 3.0 mg/kg and by week 6, clonal expansion occurred in CD4+ and CD8+ blood T cells. Expanded clones tended on average to be more numerous among CD8+ T cells than CD4+.

This CDR3 is 16 amino acids long. Germline CDR1 and CDR2: SGHVS and FQNEAQ. V was trimmed by 5 bases and J by 5 bases, leaving 16 bases between them. The V and J genes are TRBV7-8 and TRBJ1-6; D might be TRBD1 (5 bases). This receptor was identified in an adult with an advanced solid tumor such as melanoma, head and neck, liver or kidney cancer. The starting material was CD4+ or CD8+ T cells sorted from blood, obtained in a trial of the OX40 agonist ivuxolimab. This CDR3 is CASSARLGRNNSPLHF. The DNA of the CDR3 is TGTGCCAGCAGCGCCCGGCTGGGGCGGAATAATTCACCCCTCCACTTT.